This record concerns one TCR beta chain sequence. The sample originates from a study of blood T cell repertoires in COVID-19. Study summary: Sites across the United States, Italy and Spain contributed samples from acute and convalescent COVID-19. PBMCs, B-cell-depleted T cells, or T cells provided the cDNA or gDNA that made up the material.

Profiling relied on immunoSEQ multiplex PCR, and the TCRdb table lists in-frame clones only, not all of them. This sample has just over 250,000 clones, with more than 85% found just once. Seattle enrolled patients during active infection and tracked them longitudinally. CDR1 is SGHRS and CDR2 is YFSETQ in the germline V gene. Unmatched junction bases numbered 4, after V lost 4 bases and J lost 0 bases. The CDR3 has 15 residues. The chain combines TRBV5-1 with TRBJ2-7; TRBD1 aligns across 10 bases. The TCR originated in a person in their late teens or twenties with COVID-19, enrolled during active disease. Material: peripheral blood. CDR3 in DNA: TGCGCCAGCAGCCCCGGACAGGGGGTCTCCTACGAGCAGTACTTC. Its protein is CASSPGQGVSYEQYF.